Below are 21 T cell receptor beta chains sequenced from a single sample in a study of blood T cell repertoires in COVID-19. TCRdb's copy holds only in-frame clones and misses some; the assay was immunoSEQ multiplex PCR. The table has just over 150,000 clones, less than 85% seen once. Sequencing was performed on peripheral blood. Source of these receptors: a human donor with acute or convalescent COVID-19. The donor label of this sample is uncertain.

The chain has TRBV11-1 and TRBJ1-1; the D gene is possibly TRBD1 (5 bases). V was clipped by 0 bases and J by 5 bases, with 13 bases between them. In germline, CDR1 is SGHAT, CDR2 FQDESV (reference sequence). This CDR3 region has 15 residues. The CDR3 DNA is TGTGCCAGCAGCTTAGCCCCCGGGGGGAGGACTGAAGCTTTCTTT. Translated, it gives CASSLAPGGRTEAFF.

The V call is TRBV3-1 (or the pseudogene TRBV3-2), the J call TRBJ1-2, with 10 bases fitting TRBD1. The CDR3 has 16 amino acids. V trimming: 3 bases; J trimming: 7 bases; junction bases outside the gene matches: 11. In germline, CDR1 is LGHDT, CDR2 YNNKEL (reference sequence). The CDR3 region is CASSHLGDRGLSGYTF. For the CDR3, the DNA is TGTGCCAGCAGCCATCTGGGGGACAGGGGACTCAGTGGCTACACCTTC.

CDR3 coding DNA: TGTGCCAGCACCCTCGGACTAAGGTGGGAGACCCAGTACTTC. It codes for CASTLGLRWETQYF. V gene TRBV28 combines with J gene TRBJ2-5; maybe TRBD2 (6 bases). Germline CDR1 MDHEN, CDR2 SYDVKM. V was cut by 7 bases and J by 5 bases, with 17 bases left in between. The CDR3 has 14 amino acids.

CDR3 coding DNA: TGTGCCAGCAGTGGACAGGCCGCAACTAATGAAAAACTGTTTTTT. Protein: CASSGQAATNEKLFF. The V and J genes are TRBV2 and TRBJ1-4, with a weak D call TRBD1 (6 bases). Per the germline V gene, CDR1 is SNHLY and CDR2 is FYNNEI. This CDR3 comprises 15 residues. The V end lost 4 bases, the J end lost 0 bases, and 9 bases lay between the germline ends.

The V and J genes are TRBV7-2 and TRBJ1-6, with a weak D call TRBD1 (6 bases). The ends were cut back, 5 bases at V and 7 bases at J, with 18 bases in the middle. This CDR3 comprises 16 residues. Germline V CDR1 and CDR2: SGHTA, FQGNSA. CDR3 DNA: TGTGCCAGCAGCAAGACGACAGGAAGGGGCAATTCACCCCTCCACTTT. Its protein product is CASSKTTGRGNSPLHF. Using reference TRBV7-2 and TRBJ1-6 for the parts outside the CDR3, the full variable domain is GAGVSQSPSNKVTEKGKDVELRCDPISGHTALYWYRQSLGQGLEFLIYFQGNSAPDKSGLPSDRFSAERTGGSVSTLTIQRTQQEDSAVYLCASSKTTGRGNSPLHFGNGTRLTVT.

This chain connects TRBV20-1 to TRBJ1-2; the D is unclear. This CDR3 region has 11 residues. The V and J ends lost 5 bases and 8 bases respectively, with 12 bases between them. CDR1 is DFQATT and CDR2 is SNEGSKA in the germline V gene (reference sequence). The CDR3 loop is CSALRSGGYTF. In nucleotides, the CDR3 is TGCAGTGCTCTGAGATCGGGGGGCTACACCTTC.

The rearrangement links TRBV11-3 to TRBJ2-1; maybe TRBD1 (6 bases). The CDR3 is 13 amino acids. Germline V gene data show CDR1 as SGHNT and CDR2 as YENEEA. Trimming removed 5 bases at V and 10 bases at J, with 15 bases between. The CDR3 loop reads CASSTNHRDEQFF. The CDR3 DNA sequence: TGTGCCAGCAGCACCAACCACAGGGACGAGCAGTTCTTC.

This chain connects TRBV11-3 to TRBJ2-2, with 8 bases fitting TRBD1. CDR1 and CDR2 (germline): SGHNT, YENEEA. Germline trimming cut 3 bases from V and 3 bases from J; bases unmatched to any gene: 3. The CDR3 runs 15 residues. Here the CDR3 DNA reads TGTGCCAGCAGCTTCGGACAGGGAGACACCGGGGAGCTGTTTTTT. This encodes CASSFGQGDTGELFF.

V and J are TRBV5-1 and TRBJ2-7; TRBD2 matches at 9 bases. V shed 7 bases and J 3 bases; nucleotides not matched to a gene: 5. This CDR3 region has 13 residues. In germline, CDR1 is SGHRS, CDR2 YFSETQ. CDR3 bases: TGCGCCAGCGGGCGGGGGGGCCTCTACGAGCAGTACTTC. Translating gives CASGRGGLYEQYF.

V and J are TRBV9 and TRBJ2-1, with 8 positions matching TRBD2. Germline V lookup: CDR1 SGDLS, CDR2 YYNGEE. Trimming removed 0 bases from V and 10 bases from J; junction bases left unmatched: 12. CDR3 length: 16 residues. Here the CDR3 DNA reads TGTGCCAGCAGCGTAGTGCGGGGGGCTCTAATCGGGGAGCAGTTCTTC. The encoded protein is CASSVVRGALIGEQFF.

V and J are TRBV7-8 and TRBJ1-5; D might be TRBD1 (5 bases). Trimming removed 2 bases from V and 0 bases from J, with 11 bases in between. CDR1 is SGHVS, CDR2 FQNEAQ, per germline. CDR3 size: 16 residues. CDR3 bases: TGTGCCAGCAGCTTACGGGGGTCATATAGCAATCAGCCCCAGCATTTT. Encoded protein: CASSLRGSYSNQPQHF.

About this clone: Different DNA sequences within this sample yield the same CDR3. CDR3 in amino acids: CASSRQALNTEAFF. The CDR3 DNA sequence: TGTGCCAGCAGCCGACAGGCACTGAACACTGAAGCTTTCTTT. The chain combines TRBV3-1 (or the pseudogene TRBV3-2) with TRBJ1-1; a possible D gene is TRBD1 (6 bases). CDR3 length: 14 amino acids. Germline V CDR1 and CDR2: LGHDT, YNNKEL (reference sequence). Trimming took off 4 bases at V and 0 bases at J, with 9 bases between the two ends.

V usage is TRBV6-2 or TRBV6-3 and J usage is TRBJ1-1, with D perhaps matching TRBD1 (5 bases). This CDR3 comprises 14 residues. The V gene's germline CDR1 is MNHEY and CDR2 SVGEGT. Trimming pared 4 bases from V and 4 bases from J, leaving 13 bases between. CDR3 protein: CASSSLGGSTEAFF. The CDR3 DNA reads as TGTGCCAGCAGTTCGCTCGGGGGTAGCACTGAAGCTTTCTTT.

CDR3 sequence: CASSSQGQGFSEQFF. Here the CDR3 DNA reads TGTGCCAGCAGCTCCCAAGGACAGGGTTTTAGTGAGCAGTTCTTC. The V and J genes are TRBV7-3 and TRBJ2-1; 8 bases match TRBD1. Germline CDR1 and CDR2: SGHTA and FQGTGA. The CDR3 totals 15 residues. After removal of 4 bases from V and 9 bases from J, the junction contained 11 bases not matched to a gene.

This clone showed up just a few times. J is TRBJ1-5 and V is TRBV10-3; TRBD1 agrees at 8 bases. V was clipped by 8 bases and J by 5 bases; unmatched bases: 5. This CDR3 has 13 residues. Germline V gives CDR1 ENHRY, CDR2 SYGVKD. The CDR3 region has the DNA TGTGCCATCGCCGGGACAGGTGATCAGCCCCAGCATTTT. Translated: CAIAGTGDQPQHF.

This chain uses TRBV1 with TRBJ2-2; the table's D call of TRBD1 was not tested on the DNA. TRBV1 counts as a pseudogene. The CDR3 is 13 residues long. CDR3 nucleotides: TGCACCAGCAGCAGACAGGGAATCCGGGAGCTGTTTTTT. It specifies CTSSRQGIRELFF.

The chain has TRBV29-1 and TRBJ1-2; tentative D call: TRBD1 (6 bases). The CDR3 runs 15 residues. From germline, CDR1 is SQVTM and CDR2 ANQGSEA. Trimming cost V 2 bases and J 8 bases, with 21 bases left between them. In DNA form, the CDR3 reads TGCAGCGTTGAACCCCAGAGGGGGGGCATGGGGGGCTACACCTTC. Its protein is CSVEPQRGGMGGYTF. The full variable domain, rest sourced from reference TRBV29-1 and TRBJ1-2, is SAVISQKPSRDICQRGTSLTIQCQVDSQVTMMFWYRQQPGQSLTLIATANQGSEATYESGFVIDKFPISRPNLTFSTLTVSNMSPEDSSIYLCSVEPQRGGMGGYTFGSGTRLTVV.

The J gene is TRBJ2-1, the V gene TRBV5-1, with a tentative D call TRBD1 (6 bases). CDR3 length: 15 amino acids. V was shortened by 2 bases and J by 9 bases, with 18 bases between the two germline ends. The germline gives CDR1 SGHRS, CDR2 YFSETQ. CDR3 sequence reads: CASSFGGSDRPEQFF. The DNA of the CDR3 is TGCGCCAGCAGCTTTGGAGGATCGGACAGACCTGAGCAGTTCTTC.

In DNA form, the CDR3 reads TGTGCCAGCAGCTTGGATCGGGGTAGTTATGGCTACACCTTC. This gives the protein CASSLDRGSYGYTF. The rearrangement links TRBV5-4 to TRBJ1-2; D remains unclear. Looked up from germline, CDR1 is SGHNT and CDR2 is YYREEE (reference sequence). The CDR3 runs to 14 residues. Trimming removed 0 bases from V and 5 bases from J, with 11 bases in between. The full variable domain, completed using reference TRBV5-4 and TRBJ1-2, is ETGVTQSPTHLIKTRGQQVTLRCSSQSGHNTVSWYQQALGQGPQFIFQYYREEENGRGNFPPRFSGLQFPNYSSELNVNALELDDSALYLCASSLDRGSYGYTFGSGTRLTVV.

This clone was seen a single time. This CDR3 reads CASSEYGVSNQPQHF. In nucleotides, the CDR3 is TGTGCCAGCAGTGAGTATGGAGTTAGCAATCAGCCCCAGCATTTT. V usage is TRBV2 and J usage is TRBJ1-5; D gene ambiguous. The length of the CDR3 is 15 residues. Looked up from germline, CDR1 is SNHLY and CDR2 is FYNNEI. V lost 3 bases, J lost 0 bases, and 9 bases lay in between.

CDR3: CASSYPNQRGNEQFF. The CDR3 DNA follows: TGTGCCAGCAGTTACCCAAATCAGCGGGGCAATGAGCAGTTCTTC. The rearrangement links TRBV6-5 to TRBJ2-1; 7 bases fit TRBD2. Germline CDR1 MNHEY, CDR2 SVGAGI. This CDR3 has 15 residues. The junction had 7 bases not matched to a gene; V was cut back by 2 bases and J by 6 bases.